The source of this T cell receptor (beta chain) is a study of radiation and T cells in renal cell carcinoma. Time point noted: baseline pretreatment blood. Treatment given: 15 Gy SBRT to primary tumor, nephrectomy 4 weeks later. Germline CDR1 reads SGDLS; CDR2 reads YYNGEE. V was pared by 0 bases and J by 5 bases, with 8 bases between. CDR3 length: 14 residues. TCRdb's copy holds only in-frame clones and misses some; the assay was immunoSEQ multiplex PCR. The table has 100,000 to 150,000 clones, roughly 80% seen once. This sequence joins TRBV9 and TRBJ2-2; D unclear. The source was blood, collected from a patient whose treatment included radiotherapy and nephrectomy. This TCR was sampled from a woman aged 55-70 years with renal cell carcinoma. The CDR3 reads CASSVAGVTGELFF. DNA of the CDR3: TGTGCCAGCAGCGTAGCTGGGGTAACCGGGGAGCTGTTTTTT.